A single T cell receptor (beta chain) is shown here with its context. The data stem from a study of PD-L1 blockade in urothelial cancer. At the level of the study: A median of roughly 140,000 T cells was found in the blood samples.

Time point noted: peripheral blood 6 weeks after treatment start. The CDR3 runs 16 residues. The V and J ends lost 5 bases and 4 bases respectively, with 20 bases between them. CDR1 SGHVS and CDR2 FNYEAQ come from the germline V gene. Only in-frame clones appear in the TCRdb table, and some are missing; sequencing was by immunoSEQ multiplex PCR. The profile shows 100,000 to 150,000 clones, 86% of them singletons. The input for sequencing was PBMCs, taken around atezolizumab (anti-PD-L1) treatment. This clonotype was obtained from a man aged 45 to 65 with urothelial cancer. The chain joins TRBV7-6 to TRBJ1-2; D possibly corresponds to TRBD1 (5 bases). The CDR3 loop is CASSLRGDLLGYGYTF. CDR3 sequence (DNA): TGTGCCAGCAGCCTGCGGGGGGACCTGTTAGGCTATGGCTACACCTTC.